This T cell receptor (beta chain) was documented in a study of blood T cell repertoires in COVID-19. Study context: Specimens from acute and convalescent COVID-19 originated in the United States, Italy and Spain. Nucleic acid was either cDNA or gDNA, and it came from T cells, B-cell-depleted T cells, or PBMCs.

This clone was counted a few times. Authors' methods: Reference gene primer amplification yielded estimated nucleated cell counts. The table came from immunoSEQ multiplex PCR; TCRdb's copy has only in-frame clones and leaves some out. V and J calls and clone size are as listed in that table; D and trimming were resolved from the DNA. The data contain about 300,000 clones, around nine tenths of them singletons. This TCR came from a man between 65 and 79 years old with acute or convalescent COVID-19. The sample consisted of peripheral blood.

DNA of the CDR3: TGTGCCAGCAGTCCACTAGTTGACACCATATATTTT. This gives the protein CASSPLVDTIYF. The rearrangement joins TRBV28 to TRBJ1-3; D is ambiguous. This CDR3 comprises 12 residues. CDR1 is MDHEN and CDR2 is SYDVKM in the germline V gene. V dropped 5 bases and J dropped 8 bases, with 10 bases sitting between them.